These 22 T cell receptor beta chains were sequenced from one sample in a study of CDR3 diversity in severe acne. TCRdb analysed the PCR reads with MiXCR anew, one entry per CDR3 protein. The top ten hold around 10% of the sample, which has more than 80,000 distinct CDR3 sequences, 49% seen once. Source material: blood. These TCRs come from a male donor with severe acne vulgaris.

The chain links TRBV5-6 to TRBJ1-5, with D tentatively TRBD1 (5 bases). Germline V lookup: CDR1 SGHDT, CDR2 YYEEEE. The CDR3 consists of 16 residues. V shed 0 bases and J shed 2 bases, with 12 bases lying between them. CDR3 nucleotide sequence: TGTGCCAGCAGCTTGGCAGGAGGGGATGGCAATCAGCCCCAGCATTTT. Its translation is CASSLAGGDGNQPQHF.

At least ten counts were recorded for this clonotype. The chain has TRBV25-1 and TRBJ2-7; TRBD2 is a possible D gene (6 bases). V was shortened by 3 bases and J by 0 bases, with 6 bases between the two germline ends. Germline CDR1 reads MGHDK; CDR2 reads SYGVNS. The CDR3 is made up of 13 amino acids. CDR3 sequence: CASSDGSSYEQYF. CDR3 nucleotide sequence: TGTGCCAGCAGTGACGGGAGCTCCTACGAGCAGTACTTC.

In its sample, this clonotype was seen many times. CDR3 protein: CASSEFSGETQYF. The CDR3 DNA sequence: TGTGCCAGCAGTGAATTCAGCGGGGAGACCCAGTACTTC. This rearrangement joins TRBV6-1 to TRBJ2-5, with a weak D call TRBD2 (6 bases). V was pared by 2 bases and J by 5 bases, with 9 bases between. The CDR3 extends over 13 amino acids. Per germline, CDR1 MNHNS and CDR2 SASEGT.

The V and J genes are TRBV7-6 and TRBJ2-1; TRBD2 agrees at 8 bases. CDR1 SGHVS and CDR2 FNYEAQ come from the germline V gene. V lost 3 bases, J lost 9 bases, and 4 bases stayed unmatched. This CDR3 comprises 13 residues. The CDR3 loop is CASSLGLGVEQFF. In DNA form, the CDR3 reads TGTGCCAGCAGCTTGGGACTAGGTGTTGAGCAGTTCTTC. The full variable domain, with the rest looked up from reference TRBV7-6 and TRBJ2-1, is GAGVSQSPRYKVTKRGQDVALRCDPISGHVSLYWYRQALGQGPEFLTYFNYEAQQDKSGLPNDRFSAERPEGSISTLTIQRTEQRDSAMYRCASSLGLGVEQFFGPGTRLTVL.

This clonotype was recorded many times. The rearrangement uses TRBV5-1 and TRBJ2-5; TRBD1 agrees at 7 bases. This CDR3 region has 14 residues. The trim removed 4 bases at V and 4 bases at J, leaving 7 bases unmatched. Germline V gene data show CDR1 as SGHRS and CDR2 as YFSETQ. The CDR3 protein is CASSAGYRGETQYF. In DNA, the CDR3 is TGCGCCAGCAGCGCCGGCTACAGGGGAGAGACCCAGTACTTC. Full variable domain (remainder filled in from reference TRBV5-1 and TRBJ2-5): KAGVTQTPRYLIKTRGQQVTLSCSPISGHRSVSWYQQTPGQGLQFLFEYFSETQRNKGNFPGRFSGRQFSNSRSEMNVSTLELGDSALYLCASSAGYRGETQYFGPGTRLLVL.

This clonotype appeared once. The V gene is TRBV24-1, the J gene TRBJ1-5, with D tentatively TRBD1 (6 bases). Germline lookup yields CDR1 KGHDR and CDR2 SFDVKD. The CDR3 is 14 amino acids. V lost 6 bases and J lost 4, with 12 bases in between. CDR3 loop: CATSRRGDNQPQHF. DNA for the CDR3: TGTGCCACCAGTAGAAGGGGGGATAATCAGCCCCAGCATTTT.

V gene TRBV6-5 combines with J gene TRBJ1-5, with D hard to call. Germline values: CDR1 MNHEY, CDR2 SVGAGI. Trimming took off 5 bases at V and 4 bases at J, with 15 bases between the two ends. The CDR3 is made up of 15 amino acids. The DNA of the CDR3 is TGTGCCAGCAGTGAATTCGCAGATAGGAATCAGCCCCAGCATTTT. The encoded protein is CASSEFADRNQPQHF.

V and J are TRBV7-8 and TRBJ2-7, with D perhaps matching TRBD1 or TRBD2 (5 bases each). Germline V gene data show CDR1 as SGHVS and CDR2 as FQNEAQ. The germline V and J ends were trimmed by 5 bases and 2 bases, with 16 bases remaining between them. The CDR3 is 15 amino acids. The CDR3 DNA sequence: TGTGCCAGCAGCCTAAGGGGAGACGGAGCCTACGAGCAGTACTTC. Translated, it gives CASSLRGDGAYEQYF. Together with reference TRBV7-8 and TRBJ2-7, the CDR3 gives the full variable domain: GAGVSQSPRYKVAKRGQDVALRCDPISGHVSLFWYQQALGQGPEFLTYFQNEAQLDKSGLPSDRFFAERPEGSVSTLKIQRTQQEDSAVYLCASSLRGDGAYEQYFGPGTRLTVT.

The chain employs TRBV4-1 and TRBJ2-5, with 7 bases aligning to TRBD1. The CDR3 has 15 residues. The V and J ends lost 2 bases and 3 bases, in that order; junction bases with no gene match: 6. From germline, CDR1 is MGHRA and CDR2 YSYEKL. In DNA, the CDR3 is TGCGCCAGCAGCCAATCTAGGGACAGAAAAGAGACCCAGTACTTC. It encodes CASSQSRDRKETQYF.

The rearrangement uses TRBV7-2 and TRBJ2-7, with 10 positions matching TRBD2. Germline V gene data show CDR1 as SGHTA and CDR2 as FQGNSA. This CDR3 is built from 15 residues. J lost 3 bases, V lost 5 bases, and 7 bases had no gene match. CDR3 protein: CASSATSGEHYEQYF. CDR3 sequence (DNA): TGTGCCAGCAGCGCTACTAGCGGGGAACACTACGAGCAGTACTTC.

The chain has TRBV10-3 and TRBJ2-2; perhaps TRBD2 as D (6 bases). The CDR3 extends over 12 amino acids. V lost 11 bases to trimming and J lost 4 bases, with 11 bases between them. CDR1 is ENHRY, CDR2 SYGVKD, per germline. CDR3 in DNA: TGTGCCGGCGGGGCCTTCACCGGGGAGCTGTTTTTT. This encodes CAGGAFTGELFF.

This clonotype was seen repeatedly, ten times or more. This chain uses TRBV7-3 with TRBJ2-2; TRBD1 might be the D (5 bases). V was cut by 3 bases and J by 4 bases, with 12 bases left in between. Germline V gene data show CDR1 as SGHTA and CDR2 as FQGTGA. The CDR3 is made up of 15 amino acids. CDR3 region: CASSLRSGSTGELFF. The DNA of the CDR3 is TGTGCCAGCAGCTTGCGCTCAGGGTCCACCGGGGAGCTGTTTTTT. Variable domain in full (rest from reference TRBV7-3 and TRBJ2-2): GAGVSQTPSNKVTEKGKYVELRCDPISGHTALYWYRQSLGQGPEFLIYFQGTGAADDSGLPNDRFFAVRPEGSVSTLKIQRTERGDSAVYLCASSLRSGSTGELFFGEGSRLTVL.

Concerning this clonotype itself: This clone may be a read error of a much larger clone one base away. The CDR3 end shows no conserved phenylalanine or tryptophan, and so a read error is likely. The rearrangement joins TRBV7-3 to TRBJ2-3, with D perhaps being TRBD1 or TRBD2 (5 bases each). Germline assignment: CDR1 SGHTA and CDR2 FQGTGA. The CDR3 consists of 15 residues. CDR3 sequence reads: CASSSTGASIDTQYS. The CDR3 nucleotides read TGTGCCAGCAGCTCCACCGGGGCTAGCATAGATACGCAGTATTCT.

The gene calls are TRBV2 and TRBJ2-5, with 7 bases identical to TRBD1. V was pared by 7 bases and J by 0 bases, with 5 bases of the junction left unmatched. In germline, CDR1 is SNHLY, CDR2 FYNNEI. The CDR3 is 14 residues long. As DNA, the CDR3 is TGTGCCAGCAAAGGGGGCCGTGACCAAGAGACCCAGTACTTC. It specifies CASKGGRDQETQYF.

This clonotype has at least ten counts. This rearrangement joins TRBV2 to TRBJ2-3; D is unresolved. The V end was cut by 7 bases, the J end by 2 bases, with 10 bases between. Per germline, CDR1 SNHLY and CDR2 FYNNEI. The CDR3 loop spans 13 amino acids. The DNA of the CDR3 is TGTGCCAGCATGCTGGATGTCACAGATACGCAGTATTTT. Translation gives CASMLDVTDTQYF.

The V and J genes are TRBV6-5 and TRBJ2-5; D might be TRBD2 (6 bases). This CDR3 spans 14 amino acids. Trimming pared 5 bases from V and 6 bases from J, leaving 16 bases between. CDR1 is MNHEY and CDR2 is SVGAGI in the germline V gene. CDR3 region: CASSMGPGGKTQYF. CDR3 nucleotides: TGTGCCAGCAGTATGGGACCCGGGGGAAAGACCCAGTACTTC.

This rearrangement joins TRBV6-5 to TRBJ1-5; 9 nucleotides match TRBD1. V was pared by 6 bases and J by 5 bases, with 5 bases of the junction left unmatched. Germline-derived CDR1 and CDR2 are MNHEY and SVGAGI. The CDR3 extends over 14 amino acids. Here the CDR3 DNA reads TGTGCCAGCAGCAGAAGACAGGGGGATCAGCCCCAGCATTTT. Protein: CASSRRQGDQPQHF.

This clonotype has more than one count but fewer than ten. The gene calls are TRBV6-1 and TRBJ2-1; 8 bases map to TRBD2. This CDR3 region has 16 residues. Germline assignment: CDR1 MNHNS and CDR2 SASEGT. V shed 7 bases, J shed 0 bases, and the junction held 8 bases outside the gene matches. In DNA form, the CDR3 reads TGTGCCAGCATCATTACGGGGGGGGACTCCTACAATGAGCAGTTCTTC. Protein sequence: CASIITGGDSYNEQFF.

The table lists this clonotype with a few counts. A read error may be the cause here, since a much bigger clone is one base away. The chain employs TRBV20-1 and TRBJ2-4; 14 nucleotides agree with TRBD2. The CDR3 consists of 14 residues. Germline V gene data show CDR1 as DFQATT and CDR2 as SNEGSKA (reference sequence). Germline trimming cut 3 bases from V and 12 bases from J; bases unmatched to any gene: 7. The chain's CDR3 is CSASRLAGGLDQYF. For the CDR3, the DNA is TGCAGTGCTAGCCGACTAGCGGGGGGGCTAGATCAGTACTTC.

This clonotype was seen repeatedly, ten times or more. The CDR3 DNA follows: TGTGCCACCAGCAGAGAAGGGGGCGGGAGTCTCTCCTACAATGAGCAGTTCTTC. The encoded protein is CATSREGGGSLSYNEQFF. The chain is built from TRBV15 and TRBJ2-1, with D tentatively TRBD1 or TRBD2 (7 bases each). V shed 0 bases and J shed 0 bases, with 15 bases lying between them. The CDR3 covers 18 residues. CDR1 LNHNV and CDR2 YYDKDF come from the germline V gene (reference sequence).

This clonotype was detected many times. The chain carries TRBV3-1 and TRBJ2-3; 15 bases match TRBD2. Germline CDR1 reads LGHDT; CDR2 reads YNNKEL (reference sequence). The CDR3 loop spans 17 amino acids. V trimming: 4 bases; J trimming: 6 bases; junction bases outside the gene matches: 8. CDR3: CASSPAPGTSGRDTQYF. Written as DNA, the CDR3 is TGTGCCAGCAGCCCCGCCCCGGGGACTAGCGGGAGGGATACGCAGTATTTT.

The V call is TRBV19, the J call TRBJ1-5; D might be TRBD1 (6 bases). Germline CDR1 LNHDA, CDR2 SQIVND (reference sequence). Trimming shortened V by 6 bases and J by 7 bases, and 16 bases separated the two germline ends. The CDR3 totals 14 residues. This CDR3 reads CASREQGLSQPQHF. In DNA, the CDR3 is TGTGCCAGTAGAGAACAGGGTCTTAGCCAGCCCCAGCATTTT.